The T cell receptor beta chain described here comes from a study of T cells in Graves' hyperthyroidism and ophthalmopathy. Study as a whole: The initial diagnosis was the point when peripheral blood was collected, ahead of any treatment.

This clonotype occurred many times. Its target is not known. Points from the study as a whole: Most thyroid clonotypes expanded above 0.001 appeared in blood too.

V lost 4 bases and J 4 bases, leaving 10 bases between the germline ends. Germline CDR1 KGHDR, CDR2 SFDVKD. This CDR3 comprises 14 residues. Amplified TCR beta CDR3 regions derived from RNA transcripts. The HTBI primer set served for first-round RT-PCR of the TCR CDR3. One entry per CDR3 protein, called by TCRdb with MiXCR from the multiplex PCR reads. The sample has under 350,000 distinct CDR3 sequences; 20% to 30% are singletons. Using roughly 9.4 ml of fresh peripheral blood, PBMCs were prepared. The clonotype was recovered from a man between 40 and 49 years old with Graves' hyperthyroidism that later progressed to Graves' ophthalmopathy. Sequencing used blood. The V and J genes are TRBV24-1 and TRBJ1-5; D is unresolved. CDR3 DNA sequence: TGTGCCACCAGTGACCCAGGACCGAATCAGCCCCAGCATTTT. Translation gives CATSDPGPNQPQHF.